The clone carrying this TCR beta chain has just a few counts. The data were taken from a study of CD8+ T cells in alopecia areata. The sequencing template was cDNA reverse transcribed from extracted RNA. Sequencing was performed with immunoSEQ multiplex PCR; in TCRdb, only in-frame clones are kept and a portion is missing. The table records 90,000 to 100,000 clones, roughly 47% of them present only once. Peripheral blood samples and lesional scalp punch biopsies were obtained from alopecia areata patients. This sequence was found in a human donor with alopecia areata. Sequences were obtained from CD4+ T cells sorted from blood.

CDR3 in amino acids: CSARPLHTGELFF. CDR3 sequence (DNA): TGCAGCGCCCGCCCTCTACACACCGGGGAGCTGTTTTTT. J is TRBJ2-2 and V is TRBV29-1; D gene ambiguous. Per the germline V gene, CDR1 is SQVTM and CDR2 is ANQGSEA. With 7 bases removed from V and 3 bases from J, the gap between germline ends came to 12 bases. The CDR3 length is 13 residues.